What follows is one T cell receptor (beta chain) and its context. These data belong to a study of T-cell memory formation after mild COVID-19. This CDR3 region has 15 residues. J was trimmed by 3 bases and V by 2 bases; bases with no gene match: 3. The germline V gene encodes CDR1 MNHEY and CDR2 SVGAGI. TCRdb fed the 5' RACE reads into MiXCR, producing one record per CDR3 protein. The sample lists about 320,000 distinct CDR3 sequences; 13% to 15% were seen once. Sequencing used PBMCs or a T cell subset sorted from them (not recorded which). This sequence was found in a man aged 18 to 29 who had mild COVID-19 (a few samples of this study predate the infection). Cell type and time point are not known. The V call is TRBV6-5, the J call TRBJ2-3, with TRBD1 identical over 9 bases. Here the CDR3 reads CASSYVGQGTDTQYF. The CDR3 nucleotides are TGTGCCAGCAGTTACGTTGGACAGGGGACAGATACGCAGTATTTT.